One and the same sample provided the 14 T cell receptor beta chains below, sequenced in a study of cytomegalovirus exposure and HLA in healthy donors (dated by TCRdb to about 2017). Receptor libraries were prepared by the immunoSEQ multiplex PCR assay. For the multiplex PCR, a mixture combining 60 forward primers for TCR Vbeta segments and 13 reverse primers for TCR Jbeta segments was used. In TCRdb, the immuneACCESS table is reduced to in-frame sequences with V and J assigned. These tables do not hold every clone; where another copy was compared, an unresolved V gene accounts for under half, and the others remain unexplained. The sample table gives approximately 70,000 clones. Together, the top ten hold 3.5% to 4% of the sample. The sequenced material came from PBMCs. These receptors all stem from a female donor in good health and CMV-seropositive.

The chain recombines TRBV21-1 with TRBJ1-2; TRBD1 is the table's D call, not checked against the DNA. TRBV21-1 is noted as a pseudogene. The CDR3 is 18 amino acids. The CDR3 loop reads CASSKGGGQGRGYYGYTF. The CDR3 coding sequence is TGTGCCAGCAGCAAAGGCGGGGGACAGGGGAGAGGGTACTATGGCTACACCTTC.

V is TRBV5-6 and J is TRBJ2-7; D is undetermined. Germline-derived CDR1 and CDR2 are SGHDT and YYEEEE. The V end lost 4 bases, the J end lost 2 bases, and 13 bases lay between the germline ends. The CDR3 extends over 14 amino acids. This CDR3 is CASSTQSTAYEQYF. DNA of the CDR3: TGTGCCAGCAGCACACAGAGTACAGCCTACGAGCAGTACTTC.

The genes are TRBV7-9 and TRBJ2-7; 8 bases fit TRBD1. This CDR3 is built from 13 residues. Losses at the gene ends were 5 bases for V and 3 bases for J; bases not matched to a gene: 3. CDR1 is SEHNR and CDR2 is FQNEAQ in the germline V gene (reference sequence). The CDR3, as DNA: TGTGCCAGCAGCCTAGGGACAGGCTACGAGCAGTACTTC. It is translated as CASSLGTGYEQYF.

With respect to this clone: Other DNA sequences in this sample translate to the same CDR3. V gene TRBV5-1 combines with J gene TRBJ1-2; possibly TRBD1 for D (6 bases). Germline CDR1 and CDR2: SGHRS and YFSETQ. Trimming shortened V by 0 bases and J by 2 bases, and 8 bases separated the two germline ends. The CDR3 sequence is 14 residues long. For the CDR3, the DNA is TGCGCCAGCAGCTTGGGTCAGGGGAACTATGGCTACACCTTC. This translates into CASSLGQGNYGYTF.

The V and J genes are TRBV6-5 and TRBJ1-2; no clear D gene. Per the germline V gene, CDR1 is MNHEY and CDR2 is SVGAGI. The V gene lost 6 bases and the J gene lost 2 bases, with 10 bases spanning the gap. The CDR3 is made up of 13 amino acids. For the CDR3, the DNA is TGTGCCAGCAGCAATCCAGGAAACTATGGCTACACCTTC. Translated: CASSNPGNYGYTF.

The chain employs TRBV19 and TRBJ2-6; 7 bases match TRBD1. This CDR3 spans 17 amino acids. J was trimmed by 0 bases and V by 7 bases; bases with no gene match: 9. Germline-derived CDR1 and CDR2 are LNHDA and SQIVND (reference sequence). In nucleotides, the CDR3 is TGTGCCAGTAAGACAGGGTCAGCCAGCTCTGGGGCCAACGTCCTGACTTTC. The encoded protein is CASKTGSASSGANVLTF.

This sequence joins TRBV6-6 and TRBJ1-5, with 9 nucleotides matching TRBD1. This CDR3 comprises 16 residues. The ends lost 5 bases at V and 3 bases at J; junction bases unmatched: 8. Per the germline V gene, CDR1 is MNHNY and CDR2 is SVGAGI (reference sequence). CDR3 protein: CASSQGQGKVNQPQHF. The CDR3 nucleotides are TGTGCCAGCAGTCAGGGACAGGGTAAGGTCAATCAGCCCCAGCATTTT.

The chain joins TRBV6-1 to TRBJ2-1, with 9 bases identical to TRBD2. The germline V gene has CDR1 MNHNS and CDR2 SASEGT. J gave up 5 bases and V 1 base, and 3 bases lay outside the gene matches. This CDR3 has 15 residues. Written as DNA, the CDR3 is TGTGCCAGCAGTGAAGGACTAGCGGATGACAATGAGCAGTTCTTC. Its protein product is CASSEGLADDNEQFF.

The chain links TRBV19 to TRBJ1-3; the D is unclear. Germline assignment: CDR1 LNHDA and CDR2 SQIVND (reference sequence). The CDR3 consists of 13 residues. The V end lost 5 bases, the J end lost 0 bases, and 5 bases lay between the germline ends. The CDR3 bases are TGTGCCAGTAGTCGGGGCTCTGGAAACACCATATATTTT. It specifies CASSRGSGNTIYF.

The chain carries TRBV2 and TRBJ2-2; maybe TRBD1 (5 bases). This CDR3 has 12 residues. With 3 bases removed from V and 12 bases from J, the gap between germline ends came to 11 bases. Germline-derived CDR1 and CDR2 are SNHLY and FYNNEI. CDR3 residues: CASSEDKGKLFF. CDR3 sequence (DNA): TGTGCCAGCAGTGAGGACAAGGGGAAGCTGTTTTTT.

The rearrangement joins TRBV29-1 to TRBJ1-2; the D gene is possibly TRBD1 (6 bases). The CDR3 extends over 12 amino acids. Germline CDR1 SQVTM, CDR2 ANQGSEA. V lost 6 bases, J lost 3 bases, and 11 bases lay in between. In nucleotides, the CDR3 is TGCAGCGTCCCAGGGGTGTACTATGGCTACACCTTC. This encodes CSVPGVYYGYTF.

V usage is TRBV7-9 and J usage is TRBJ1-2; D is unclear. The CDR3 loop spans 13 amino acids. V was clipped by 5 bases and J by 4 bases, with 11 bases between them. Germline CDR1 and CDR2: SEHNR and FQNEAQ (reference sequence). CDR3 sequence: CASSPGVGYGYTF. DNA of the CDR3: TGTGCCAGCAGCCCCGGGGTGGGCTATGGCTACACCTTC.

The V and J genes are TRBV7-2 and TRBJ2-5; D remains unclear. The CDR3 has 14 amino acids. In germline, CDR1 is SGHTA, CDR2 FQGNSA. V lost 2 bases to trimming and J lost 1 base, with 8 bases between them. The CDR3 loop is CASSLSAGQETQYF. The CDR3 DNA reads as TGTGCCAGCAGCTTAAGCGCTGGCCAAGAGACCCAGTACTTC.

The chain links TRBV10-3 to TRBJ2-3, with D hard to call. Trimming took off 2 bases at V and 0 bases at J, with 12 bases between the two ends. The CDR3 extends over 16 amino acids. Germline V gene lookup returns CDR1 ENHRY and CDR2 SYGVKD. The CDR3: CAISETRETSTDTQYF. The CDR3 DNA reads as TGTGCCATCAGTGAGACCCGAGAAACTAGCACAGATACGCAGTATTTT.